This paragraph reports one T cell receptor (beta chain). This entry is derived from a study of memory CD4+ T cells and cytomegalovirus serostatus. The wider study: Of the healthy Belgian adults, 9 or 10 were CMV seropositive and 24 seronegative.

Clones were read by immunoSEQ multiplex PCR, and TCRdb kept only the in-frame ones, dropping some. The profile covers some 52,000 clones, with around 80% appearing a single time and roughly 1.4% taken by the ten largest. Germline lookup yields CDR1 SGHTA and CDR2 FQGTGA. CDR3 length: 15 residues. V dropped 5 bases and J dropped 4 bases, with 14 bases sitting between them. The sort gate was single viable CD3+CD4+CD8-CD45RO+ cells for memory CD4+ T cells. J is TRBJ2-2 and V is TRBV7-3; D might be TRBD1 or TRBD2, each matching 7 bases. The source material was memory CD4+ T cells from blood. The TCR sequence derives from an adult in good health and CMV-seropositive. CDR3 DNA: TGTGCCAGCAGCCCAAGCGGGACAGTCACCGGGGAGCTGTTTTTT. It translates to CASSPSGTVTGELFF.